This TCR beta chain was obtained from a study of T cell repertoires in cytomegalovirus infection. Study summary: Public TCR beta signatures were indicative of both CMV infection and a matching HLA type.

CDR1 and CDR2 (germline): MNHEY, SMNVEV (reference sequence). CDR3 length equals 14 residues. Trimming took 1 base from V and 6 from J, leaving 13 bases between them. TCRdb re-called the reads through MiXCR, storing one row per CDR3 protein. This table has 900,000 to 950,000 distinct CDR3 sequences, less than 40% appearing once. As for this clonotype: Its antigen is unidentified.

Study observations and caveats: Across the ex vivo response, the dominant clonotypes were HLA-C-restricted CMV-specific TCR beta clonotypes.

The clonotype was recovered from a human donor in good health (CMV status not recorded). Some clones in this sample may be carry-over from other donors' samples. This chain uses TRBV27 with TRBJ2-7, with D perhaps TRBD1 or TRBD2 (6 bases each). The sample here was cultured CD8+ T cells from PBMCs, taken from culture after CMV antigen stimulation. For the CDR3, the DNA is TGTGCCAGCAGTTTATGGGGGGCGCTCAGCGAGCAGTACTTC. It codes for CASSLWGALSEQYF.